This TCR beta chain was recovered during a study of identical twins. One entry per CDR3 protein results from TCRdb running MiXCR on the 5' RACE reads. The sample yields 200,000 to 250,000 distinct CDR3 sequences, 7.5% seen once. Germline loops: CDR1 MNHEY, CDR2 SVGAGI. Trimming cost V 0 bases and J 7 bases, with 19 bases left between them. The CDR3 covers 17 residues. This clonotype has just a few counts. These data were likewise used in another study, on yellow fever vaccine responses in identical twins. That work contributes: Twin vaccine T cell responses reportedly seemed partly convergent, partly personalized.

The source material was memory (CD45RO+) T cells sorted from blood. This chain uses TRBV6-5 with TRBJ2-1; no reliable D call. This clonotype was obtained from a woman under 30 in good health. The CDR3 nucleotides are TGTGCCAGCAGTTACTCGATGTCCTCCTCTTTGGGGAATGAGCAGTTCTTC. Its protein is CASSYSMSSSLGNEQFF.